One sample yielded the 20 T cell receptor beta chains listed below, sequenced in a study of patients and donors after allogeneic stem cell transplantation. One entry per CDR3 protein results from TCRdb running MiXCR on the RT-PCR reads. The data show approximately 160,000 distinct CDR3 sequences, approximately 30% seen once. Material: blood, either unsorted or a sorted T cell fraction (not recorded which). The receptor source for this set is a human donor who was either an allogeneic HSCT recipient or a stem cell or donor lymphocyte infusion donor (not recorded which). It is not recorded whose cells these are; they may come from a transplant donor.

The chain recombines TRBV6-2 or TRBV6-3 with TRBJ1-5; D uncertain. The CDR3 has 14 amino acids. Per germline, CDR1 MNHEY and CDR2 SVGEGT. V lost 1 base and J 7 bases, leaving 11 bases between the germline ends. The CDR3, as DNA: TGTGCCAGCAGTTACTGGCCTGGCTCCCAGCCCCAGCATTTT. Encoded protein: CASSYWPGSQPQHF.

This clonotype has a count of ten or more. The rearrangement uses TRBV7-2 and TRBJ1-1; D is unresolved. The V end was cut by 1 base, the J end by 3 bases, with 6 bases between. The CDR3 is made up of 13 amino acids. CDR1 is SGHTA and CDR2 is FQGNSA in the germline V gene. The CDR3 loop reads CASSLGVYTEAFF. CDR3 bases: TGTGCCAGCAGCTTAGGGGTTTACACTGAAGCTTTCTTT.

At least ten counts were recorded for this clonotype. The gene calls are TRBV7-8 and TRBJ1-4, with D uncertain. The CDR3 sequence is 13 residues long. Germline V lookup: CDR1 SGHVS, CDR2 FQNEAQ. The germline V and J ends were trimmed by 10 bases and 7 bases, with 16 bases remaining between them. CDR3 protein: CATATGLGEKLFF. The CDR3 DNA follows: TGTGCCACTGCAACGGGGTTGGGTGAAAAACTGTTTTTT.

The V call is TRBV12-3 or TRBV12-4, the J call TRBJ2-3; 8 positions match TRBD1. The V and J ends lost 6 bases and 6 bases, in that order; junction bases with no gene match: 8. CDR3 size: 14 residues. The CDR3 region is CASSWTGPRDTQYF. In DNA form, the CDR3 reads TGTGCCAGCAGCTGGACAGGGCCTAGGGATACGCAGTATTTT.

The V gene is TRBV7-7, the J gene TRBJ2-1; tentatively, D is TRBD2 (5 bases). CDR3 length: 9 residues. Germline V gene sequence: CDR1 SSHAT, CDR2 FNYEAQ (reference sequence). The CDR3 DNA follows: TGTGCTAGAGGAGGCGAGCAGTTCTTC. Translation gives CARGGEQFF.

This clonotype has more than one count but fewer than ten. This chain connects TRBV12-3 or TRBV12-4 to TRBJ2-5, with a possible D match to TRBD2 (6 bases). The V and J ends lost 5 bases and 5 bases respectively, with 18 bases between them. The CDR3 extends over 15 amino acids. The CDR3 sequence: CASSENEGLRETQYF. Here the CDR3 DNA reads TGTGCCAGCAGTGAGAACGAGGGACTCAGGGAGACCCAGTACTTC.

This clonotype was seen more than once but under ten times. The V gene is TRBV4-2, the J gene TRBJ2-7, with TRBD1 as a possible D gene (7 bases). The CDR3 consists of 14 residues. V was pared by 3 bases and J by 4 bases, with 13 bases between. The germline V gene encodes CDR1 LGHNA and CDR2 YNFKEQ. CDR3 sequence: CASSHQGGQYEQYF. The DNA for the CDR3 is TGTGCCAGCAGCCACCAGGGGGGACAGTACGAGCAGTACTTC.

The rearrangement uses TRBV27 and TRBJ2-5; no definite D call. Germline assignment: CDR1 MNHEY and CDR2 SMNVEV (reference sequence). Deletions cut 10 bases from V and 4 bases from J, with 13 bases between. The CDR3 has 12 residues. The CDR3 bases are TGTGCCACCTTTTTGGTACTAGAGACCCAGTACTTC. This translates into CATFLVLETQYF.

The chain carries TRBV7-9 and TRBJ2-4; TRBD1 matches at 11 bases. Germline V gene sequence: CDR1 SEHNR, CDR2 FQNEAQ (reference sequence). The CDR3 runs to 18 residues. With 5 bases clipped from V and 4 bases from J, the junction kept 13 bases outside the gene matches. The CDR3 coding sequence is TGTGCCAGCAGCCCACGGACAGGGGGCGATTGGGGAAAAAACATTCAGTACTTC. Its translation is CASSPRTGGDWGKNIQYF. Together with reference TRBV7-9 and TRBJ2-4, the CDR3 gives the full variable domain: DTGVSQNPRHKITKRGQNVTFRCDPISEHNRLYWYRQTLGQGPEFLTYFQNEAQLEKSRLLSDRFSAERPKGSFSTLEIQRTEQGDSAMYLCASSPRTGGDWGKNIQYFGAGTRLSVL.

This chain joins TRBV5-1 and TRBJ2-1; possibly TRBD2 for D (6 bases). The CDR3 is made up of 15 amino acids. V was shortened by 0 bases and J by 4 bases, with 11 bases between the two germline ends. Germline values: CDR1 SGHRS, CDR2 YFSETQ. The CDR3 sequence: CASSLAGERYNEQFF. The CDR3, as DNA: TGCGCCAGCAGCTTGGCGGGAGAACGGTACAATGAGCAGTTCTTC.

V is TRBV4-1 and J is TRBJ2-7, with 7 bases that match TRBD1. Germline-derived CDR1 and CDR2 are MGHRA and YSYEKL. The length of the CDR3 is 15 residues. The junction had 5 bases not matched to a gene; V was cut back by 0 bases and J by 3 bases. The CDR3, as DNA: TGCGCCAGCAGCCAAGAGTGGCAGGGGGTCTACGAGCAGTACTTC. The encoded protein is CASSQEWQGVYEQYF.

The V gene is TRBV20-1, the J gene TRBJ2-1; 15 nucleotides align to TRBD2. CDR3 size: 15 residues. Trimming took 6 bases from V and 10 from J; bases not matched to a gene: 10. Germline V gene data show CDR1 as DFQATT and CDR2 as SNEGSKA (reference sequence). CDR3 DNA: TGCAGTGCACCAGGACTAGCGGGAGGGCCGCGGGAGCAGTTCTTC. It translates to CSAPGLAGGPREQFF.

The V and J genes are TRBV4-1 and TRBJ2-3; 7 bases agree with TRBD2. Germline V lookup: CDR1 MGHRA, CDR2 YSYEKL. Unmatched junction bases numbered 8, after V lost 1 base and J lost 4 bases. The CDR3 runs 16 residues. The CDR3 DNA is TGCGCCAGCAGCCAAGTTGGCGGGAGAGTATCAGATACGCAGTATTTT. It translates to CASSQVGGRVSDTQYF.

This chain uses TRBV7-9 with TRBJ1-6; D possibly corresponds to TRBD1 (6 bases). This CDR3 has 13 amino acids. V gave up 4 bases and J gave up 8 bases, with 9 bases separating them. The V gene's germline CDR1 is SEHNR and CDR2 FQNEAQ (reference sequence). The CDR3 DNA reads TGTGCCAGCAGCTCCACAGGGCATTCACCCCTCCACTTT. Amino acid sequence: CASSSTGHSPLHF.

This clonotype was seen a few times. This chain links TRBV9 with TRBJ2-7; 8 bases line up with TRBD2. The CDR3 sequence is 16 residues long. The J segment lost 3 bases and the V segment lost 3 bases, leaving 11 bases of the junction unmatched. Per the germline V gene, CDR1 is SGDLS and CDR2 is YYNGEE. CDR3 loop: CASSAGRGLGGYEQYF. CDR3 nucleotides: TGTGCCAGCAGCGCAGGGCGGGGACTAGGAGGCTACGAGCAGTACTTC.

The rearrangement uses TRBV7-9 and TRBJ2-6; TRBD1 agrees at 9 bases. Germline CDR1 SEHNR, CDR2 FQNEAQ (reference sequence). The CDR3 spans 19 residues. After removal of 7 bases from V and 0 bases from J, the junction contained 13 bases not matched to a gene. CDR3 residues: CASIVPRDRAYSGANVLTF. DNA for the CDR3: TGTGCCAGCATTGTGCCAAGGGACAGGGCTTACTCTGGGGCCAACGTCCTGACTTTC.

This chain joins TRBV24-1 and TRBJ2-5, with D possibly called TRBD1 or TRBD2 (6 bases each). Germline V lookup: CDR1 KGHDR, CDR2 SFDVKD. The CDR3 has 15 amino acids. V was clipped by 4 bases and J by 5 bases, with 16 bases between them. CDR3 residues: CATSDTGSGGETQYF. The CDR3 DNA reads TGTGCCACCAGTGACACGGGATCCGGGGGCGAGACCCAGTACTTC.

This clonotype was seen a few times. V usage is TRBV25-1 and J usage is TRBJ2-1; D might be TRBD2 (5 bases). The CDR3 consists of 13 residues. Trimming pared 6 bases from V and 9 bases from J, leaving 15 bases between. CDR1 is MGHDK, CDR2 SYGVNS, per germline. The chain's CDR3 is CASRDLGGGEQFF. CDR3 coding DNA: TGTGCCAGCAGAGACCTGGGCGGAGGTGAGCAGTTCTTC.

The rearrangement joins TRBV29-1 to TRBJ2-7; D unclear. The V gene's germline CDR1 is SQVTM and CDR2 ANQGSEA. V lost 7 bases, J lost 3 bases, and 10 bases lay in between. This CDR3 region has 11 residues. The DNA of the CDR3 is TGCAGCGCGGCCTCGTTCTACGAGCAGTACTTC. Protein: CSAASFYEQYF.

DNA of the CDR3: TGTGCCAGCAACCCGGGACAGTACAATGAGCAGTTCTTC. Translating it yields CASNPGQYNEQFF. The chain links TRBV9 to TRBJ2-1, with 7 positions matching TRBD1. CDR3 length equals 13 residues. Germline assignment: CDR1 SGDLS and CDR2 YYNGEE. The junction had 4 bases not matched to a gene; V was cut back by 6 bases and J by 4 bases.